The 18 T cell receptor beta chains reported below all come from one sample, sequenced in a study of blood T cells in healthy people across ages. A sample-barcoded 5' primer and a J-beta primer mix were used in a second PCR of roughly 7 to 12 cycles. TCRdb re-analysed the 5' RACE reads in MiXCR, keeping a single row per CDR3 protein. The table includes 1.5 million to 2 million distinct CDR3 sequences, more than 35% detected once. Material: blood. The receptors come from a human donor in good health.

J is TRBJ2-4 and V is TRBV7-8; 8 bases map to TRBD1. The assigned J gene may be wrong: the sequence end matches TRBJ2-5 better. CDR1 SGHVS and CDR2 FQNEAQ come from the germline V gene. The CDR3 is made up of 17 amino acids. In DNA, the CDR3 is TGTGCCAGCAGCTCGCGGCTTGTGACAGGGGCTATGGAGACCCAGTACTTC. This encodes CASSSRLVTGAMETQYF.

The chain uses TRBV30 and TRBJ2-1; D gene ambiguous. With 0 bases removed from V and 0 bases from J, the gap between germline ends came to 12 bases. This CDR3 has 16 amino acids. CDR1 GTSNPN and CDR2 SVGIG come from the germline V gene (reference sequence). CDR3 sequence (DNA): TGTGCCTGGAGTGTGCGACTGACCATCTCCTACAATGAGCAGTTCTTC. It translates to CAWSVRLTISYNEQFF.

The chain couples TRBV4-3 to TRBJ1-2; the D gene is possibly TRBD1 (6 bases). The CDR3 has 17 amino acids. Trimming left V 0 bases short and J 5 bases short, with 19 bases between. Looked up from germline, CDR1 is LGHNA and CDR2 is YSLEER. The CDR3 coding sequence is TGCGCCAGCAGCCAAGATGGGGCCACGTTGGGGGCGTATGGCTACACCTTC. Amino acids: CASSQDGATLGAYGYTF.

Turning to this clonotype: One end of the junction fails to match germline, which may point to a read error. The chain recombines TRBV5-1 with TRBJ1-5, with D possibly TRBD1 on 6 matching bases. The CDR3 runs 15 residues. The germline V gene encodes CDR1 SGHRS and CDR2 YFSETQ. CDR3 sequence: CASSLAGQDSGPLHF. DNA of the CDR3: TGCGCCAGCAGCTTGGCGGGGCAGGACAGTGGTCCCCTGCATTTT. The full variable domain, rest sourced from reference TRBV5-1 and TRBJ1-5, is KAGVTQTPRYLIKTRGQQVTLSCSPISGHRSVSWYQQTPGQGLQFLFEYFSETQRNKGNFPGRFSGRQFSNSRSEMNVSTLELGDSALYLCASSLAGQDSGPLHFGDGTRLSIL.

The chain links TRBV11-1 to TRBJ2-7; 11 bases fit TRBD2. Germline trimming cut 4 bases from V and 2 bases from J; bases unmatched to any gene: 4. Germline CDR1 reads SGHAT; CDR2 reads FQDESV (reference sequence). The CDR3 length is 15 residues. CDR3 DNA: TGTGCCAGCAGCTCCGGGACTAGCGGTACCTACGAGCAGTACTTC. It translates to CASSSGTSGTYEQYF. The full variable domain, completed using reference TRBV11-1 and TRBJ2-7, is EAEVAQSPRYKITEKSQAVAFWCDPISGHATLYWYRQILGQGPELLVQFQDESVVDDSQLPKDRFSAERLKGVDSTLKIQPAELGDSAMYLCASSSGTSGTYEQYFGPGTRLTVT.

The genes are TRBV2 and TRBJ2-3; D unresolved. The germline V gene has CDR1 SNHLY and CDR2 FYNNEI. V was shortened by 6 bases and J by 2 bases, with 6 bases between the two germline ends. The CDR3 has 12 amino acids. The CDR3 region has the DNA TGTGCCAGCAGGAGTCCCACAGATACGCAGTATTTT. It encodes CASRSPTDTQYF.

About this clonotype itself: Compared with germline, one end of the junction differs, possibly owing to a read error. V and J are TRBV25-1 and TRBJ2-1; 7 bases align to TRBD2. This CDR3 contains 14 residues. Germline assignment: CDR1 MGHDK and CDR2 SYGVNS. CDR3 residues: CAGSERTSYNEQFF. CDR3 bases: TGTGCCGGCAGTGAAAGGACTAGCTACAATGAGCAGTTCTTC.

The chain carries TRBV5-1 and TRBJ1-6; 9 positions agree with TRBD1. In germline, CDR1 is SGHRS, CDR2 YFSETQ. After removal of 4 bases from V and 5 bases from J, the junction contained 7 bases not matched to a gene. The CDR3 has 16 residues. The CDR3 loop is CASSVTGGVNNSPLHF. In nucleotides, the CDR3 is TGCGCCAGCAGCGTTACAGGGGGCGTAAATAATTCACCCCTCCACTTT.

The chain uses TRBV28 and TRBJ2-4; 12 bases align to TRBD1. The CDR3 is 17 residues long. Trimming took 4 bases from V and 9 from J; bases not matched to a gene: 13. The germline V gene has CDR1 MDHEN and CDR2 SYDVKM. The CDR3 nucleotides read TGTGCCAGCAGTTCCCTCGCCTGGGACAGGGGGCGCAGCATTCAGTACTTC. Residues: CASSSLAWDRGRSIQYF.

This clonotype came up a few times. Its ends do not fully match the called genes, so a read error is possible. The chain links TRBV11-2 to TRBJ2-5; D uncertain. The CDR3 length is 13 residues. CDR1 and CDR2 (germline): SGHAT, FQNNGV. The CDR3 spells CASSFGSGEIQYF. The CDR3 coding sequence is TGCGCCAGCAGCTTCGGTTCAGGAGAGATCCAGTACTTC.

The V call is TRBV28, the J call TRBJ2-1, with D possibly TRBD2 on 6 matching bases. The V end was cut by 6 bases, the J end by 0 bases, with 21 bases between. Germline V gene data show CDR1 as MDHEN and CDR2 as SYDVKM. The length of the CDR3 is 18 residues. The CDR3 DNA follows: TGTGCCAGCAGAGGTTATGGTGGAGGGCAGGGCTCCTACAATGAGCAGTTCTTC. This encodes CASRGYGGGQGSYNEQFF.

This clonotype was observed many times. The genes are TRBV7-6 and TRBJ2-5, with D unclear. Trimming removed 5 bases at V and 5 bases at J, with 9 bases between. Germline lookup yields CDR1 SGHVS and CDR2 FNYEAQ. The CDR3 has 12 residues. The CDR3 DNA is TGTGCCAGCAGCCTACTTGCGGAGACCCAGTACTTC. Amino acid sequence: CASSLLAETQYF.

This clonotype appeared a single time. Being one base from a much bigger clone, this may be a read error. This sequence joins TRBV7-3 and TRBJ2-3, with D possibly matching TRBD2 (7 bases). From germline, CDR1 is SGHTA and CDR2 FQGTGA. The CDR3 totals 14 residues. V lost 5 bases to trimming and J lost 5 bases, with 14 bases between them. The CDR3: CASSPSGGKDTQYF. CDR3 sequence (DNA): TGTGCCAGCAGCCCCTCGGGGGGCAAAGATACGCAGTATTTT.

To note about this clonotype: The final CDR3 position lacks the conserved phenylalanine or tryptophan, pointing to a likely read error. CDR3 nucleotide sequence: TGCGCCAGCAGCTTGGAGGGCAGAATCAGCTTCACAGATACGCAGTATGTT. Protein: CASSLEGRISFTDTQYV. The chain carries TRBV5-1 and TRBJ2-3; D unresolved. Germline V gene lookup returns CDR1 SGHRS and CDR2 YFSETQ. This CDR3 is 17 amino acids long. V lost 0 bases to trimming and J lost 2 bases, with 16 bases between them.

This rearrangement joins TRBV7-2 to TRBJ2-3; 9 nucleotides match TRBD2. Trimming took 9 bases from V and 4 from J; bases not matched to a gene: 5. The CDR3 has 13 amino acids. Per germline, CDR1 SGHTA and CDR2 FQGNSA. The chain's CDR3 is CASVLAGSDTQYF. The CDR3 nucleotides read TGTGCCAGTGTCCTAGCGGGGTCAGATACGCAGTATTTT.

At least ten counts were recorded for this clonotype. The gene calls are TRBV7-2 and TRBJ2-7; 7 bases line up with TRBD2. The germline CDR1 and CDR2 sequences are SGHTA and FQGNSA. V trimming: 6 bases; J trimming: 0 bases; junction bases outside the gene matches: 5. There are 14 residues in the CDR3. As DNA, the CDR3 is TGTGCCAGCAGTTTGAGGACTAGCTCCTACGAGCAGTACTTC. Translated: CASSLRTSSYEQYF.

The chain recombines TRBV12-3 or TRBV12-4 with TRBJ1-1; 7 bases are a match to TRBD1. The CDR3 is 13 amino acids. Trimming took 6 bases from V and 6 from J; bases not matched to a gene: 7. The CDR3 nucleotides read TGTGCCAGCAGCCCGGGGACAGTGGCTGAAGCTTTCTTT. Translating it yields CASSPGTVAEAFF.

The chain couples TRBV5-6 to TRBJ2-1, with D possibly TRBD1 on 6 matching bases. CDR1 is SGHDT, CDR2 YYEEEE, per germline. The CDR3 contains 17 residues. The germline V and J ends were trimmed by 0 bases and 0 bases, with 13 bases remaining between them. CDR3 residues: CASSLVQGTGSYNEQFF. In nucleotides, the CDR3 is TGTGCCAGCAGCTTGGTACAGGGTACGGGCTCCTACAATGAGCAGTTCTTC.